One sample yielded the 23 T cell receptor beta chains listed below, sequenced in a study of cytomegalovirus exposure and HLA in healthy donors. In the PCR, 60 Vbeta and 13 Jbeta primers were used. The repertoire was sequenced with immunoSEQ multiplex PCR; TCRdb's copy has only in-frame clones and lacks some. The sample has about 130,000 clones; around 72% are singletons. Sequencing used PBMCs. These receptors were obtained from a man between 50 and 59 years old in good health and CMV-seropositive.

CDR3 coding DNA: TGTGCCAGCAGTCCGGGCGGGCGGGGGAATACGCAGTATTTT. Protein sequence: CASSPGGRGNTQYF. J is TRBJ2-3 and V is TRBV28, with 7 bases fitting TRBD2. Trimming cost V 5 bases and J 7 bases; bases outside gene matches: 9. Per germline, CDR1 MDHEN and CDR2 SYDVKM. The CDR3 runs to 14 residues.

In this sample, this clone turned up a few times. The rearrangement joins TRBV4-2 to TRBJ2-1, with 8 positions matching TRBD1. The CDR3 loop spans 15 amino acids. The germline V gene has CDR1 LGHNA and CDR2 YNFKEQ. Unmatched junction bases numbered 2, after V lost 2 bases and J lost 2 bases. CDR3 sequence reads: CASSQRGQAYNEQFF. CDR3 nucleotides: TGTGCCAGCAGCCAAAGGGGACAGGCCTACAATGAGCAGTTCTTC.

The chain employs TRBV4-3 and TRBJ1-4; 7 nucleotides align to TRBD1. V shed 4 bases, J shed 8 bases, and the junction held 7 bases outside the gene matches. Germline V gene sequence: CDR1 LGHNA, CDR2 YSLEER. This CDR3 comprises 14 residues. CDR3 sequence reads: CASSPQGLGEKLFF. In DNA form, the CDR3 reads TGCGCCAGCAGCCCACAGGGGTTGGGCGAAAAACTGTTTTTT.

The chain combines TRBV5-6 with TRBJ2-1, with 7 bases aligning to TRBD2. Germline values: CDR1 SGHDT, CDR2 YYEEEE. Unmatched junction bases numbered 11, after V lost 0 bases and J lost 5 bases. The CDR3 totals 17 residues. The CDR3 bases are TGTGCCAGCAGCTTGGAGGCTAGCGGTTTGGGGCACAATGAGCAGTTCTTC. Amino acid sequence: CASSLEASGLGHNEQFF.

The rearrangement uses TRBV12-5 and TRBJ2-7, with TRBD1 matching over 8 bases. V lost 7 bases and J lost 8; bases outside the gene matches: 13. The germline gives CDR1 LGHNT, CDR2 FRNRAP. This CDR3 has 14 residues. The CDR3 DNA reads TGTGCTAGTGCCCTTTGGGACAGGCCGGCCAAGCAGTACTTC. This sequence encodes CASALWDRPAKQYF.

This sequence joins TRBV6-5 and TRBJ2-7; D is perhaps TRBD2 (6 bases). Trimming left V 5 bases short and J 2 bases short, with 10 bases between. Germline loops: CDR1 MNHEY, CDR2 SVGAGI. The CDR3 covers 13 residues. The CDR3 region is CASSVREPYEQYF. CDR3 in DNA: TGTGCCAGCAGTGTACGGGAGCCCTACGAGCAGTACTTC.

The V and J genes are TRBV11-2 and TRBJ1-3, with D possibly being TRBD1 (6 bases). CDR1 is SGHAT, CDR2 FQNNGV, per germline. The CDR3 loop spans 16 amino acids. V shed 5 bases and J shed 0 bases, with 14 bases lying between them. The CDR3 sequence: CASSPKTGRSGNTIYF. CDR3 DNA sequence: TGTGCCAGCAGCCCGAAGACAGGACGCTCTGGAAACACCATATATTTT.

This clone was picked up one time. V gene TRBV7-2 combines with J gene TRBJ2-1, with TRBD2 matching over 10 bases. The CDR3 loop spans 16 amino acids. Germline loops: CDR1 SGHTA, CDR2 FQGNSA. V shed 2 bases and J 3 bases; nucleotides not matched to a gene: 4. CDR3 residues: CASSLYLAGGYNEQFF. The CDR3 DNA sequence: TGTGCCAGCAGCTTATATTTAGCGGGAGGCTACAATGAGCAGTTCTTC.

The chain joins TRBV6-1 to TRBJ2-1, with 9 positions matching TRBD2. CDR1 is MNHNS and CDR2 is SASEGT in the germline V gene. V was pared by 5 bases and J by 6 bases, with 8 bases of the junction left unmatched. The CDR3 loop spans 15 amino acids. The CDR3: CASSFQAGGPNEQFF. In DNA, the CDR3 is TGTGCCAGCAGTTTCCAAGCGGGGGGCCCCAATGAGCAGTTCTTC.

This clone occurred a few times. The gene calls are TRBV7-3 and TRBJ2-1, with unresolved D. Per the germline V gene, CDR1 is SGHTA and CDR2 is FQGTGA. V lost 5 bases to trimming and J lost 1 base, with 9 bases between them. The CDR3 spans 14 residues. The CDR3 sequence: CASSPPGSYNEQFF. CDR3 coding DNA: TGTGCCAGCAGCCCTCCCGGGTCCTACAATGAGCAGTTCTTC.

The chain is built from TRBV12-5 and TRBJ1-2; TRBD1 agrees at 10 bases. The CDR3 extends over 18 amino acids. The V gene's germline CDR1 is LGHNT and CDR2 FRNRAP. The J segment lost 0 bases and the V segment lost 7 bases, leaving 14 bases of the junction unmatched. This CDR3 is CASARTGQGIISNYGYTF. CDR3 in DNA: TGTGCTAGTGCACGGACGGGACAGGGGATCATTTCTAACTATGGCTACACCTTC.

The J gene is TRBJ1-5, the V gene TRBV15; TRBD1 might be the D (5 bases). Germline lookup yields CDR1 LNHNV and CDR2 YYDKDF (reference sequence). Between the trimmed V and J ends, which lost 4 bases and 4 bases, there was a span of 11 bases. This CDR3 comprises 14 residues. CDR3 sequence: CATSKGAINQPQHF. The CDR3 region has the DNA TGTGCCACCAGCAAAGGGGCCATAAATCAGCCCCAGCATTTT. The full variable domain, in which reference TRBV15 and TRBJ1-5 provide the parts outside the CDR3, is DAMVIQNPRYQVTQFGKPVTLSCSQTLNHNVMYWYQQKSSQAPKLLFHYYDKDFNNEADTPDNFQSRRPNTSFCFLDIRSPGLGDTAMYLCATSKGAINQPQHFGDGTRLSIL.

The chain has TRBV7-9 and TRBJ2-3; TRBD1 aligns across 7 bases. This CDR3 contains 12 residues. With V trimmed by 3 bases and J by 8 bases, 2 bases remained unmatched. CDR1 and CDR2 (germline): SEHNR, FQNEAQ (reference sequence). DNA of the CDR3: TGTGCCAGCAGCTTCGACAGGGCTACGCAGTATTTT. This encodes CASSFDRATQYF.

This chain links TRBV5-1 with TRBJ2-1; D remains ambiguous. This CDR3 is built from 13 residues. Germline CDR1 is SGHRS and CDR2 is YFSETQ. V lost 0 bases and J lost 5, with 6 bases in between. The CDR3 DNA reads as TGCGCCAGCAGCTTGGACAGACACAATGAGCAGTTCTTC. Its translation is CASSLDRHNEQFF.

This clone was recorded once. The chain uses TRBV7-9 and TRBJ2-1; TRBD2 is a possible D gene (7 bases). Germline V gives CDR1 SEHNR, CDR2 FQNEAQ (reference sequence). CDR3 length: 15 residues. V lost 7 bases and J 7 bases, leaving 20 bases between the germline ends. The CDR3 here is CASNRGGGVGNEQFF. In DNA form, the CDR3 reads TGTGCCAGCAATAGGGGAGGGGGAGTTGGGAATGAGCAGTTCTTC.

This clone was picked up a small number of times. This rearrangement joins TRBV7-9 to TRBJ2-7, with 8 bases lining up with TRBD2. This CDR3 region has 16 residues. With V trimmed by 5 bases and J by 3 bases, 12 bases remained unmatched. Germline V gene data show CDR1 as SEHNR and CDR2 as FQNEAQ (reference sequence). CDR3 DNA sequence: TGTGCCAGCAGCCCGGATAGCGGGGTTTTATACTACGAGCAGTACTTC. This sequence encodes CASSPDSGVLYYEQYF.

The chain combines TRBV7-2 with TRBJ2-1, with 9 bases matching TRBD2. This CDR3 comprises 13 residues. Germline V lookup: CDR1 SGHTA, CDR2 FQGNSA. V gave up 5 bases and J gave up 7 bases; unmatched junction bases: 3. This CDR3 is CASSVSGRNEQFF. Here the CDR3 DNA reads TGTGCCAGCAGCGTAAGCGGGAGGAATGAGCAGTTCTTC.

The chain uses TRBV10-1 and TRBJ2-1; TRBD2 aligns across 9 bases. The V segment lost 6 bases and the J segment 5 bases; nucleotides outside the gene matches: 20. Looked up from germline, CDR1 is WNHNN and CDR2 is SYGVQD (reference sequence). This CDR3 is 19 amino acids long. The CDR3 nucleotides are TGCGCCAGCAGCGACATCGTCGTGACAAGCGGGAGGATCCACAATGAGCAGTTCTTC. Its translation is CASSDIVVTSGRIHNEQFF.

CDR3 loop: CASSDRGPIGSGANVLTF. CDR3 nucleotides: TGTGCCAGCAGCGACAGGGGGCCTATCGGATCTGGGGCCAACGTCCTGACTTTC. This chain joins TRBV7-9 and TRBJ2-6, with 10 bases identical to TRBD1. Germline CDR1 and CDR2: SEHNR and FQNEAQ (reference sequence). The CDR3 is 18 residues long. J gave up 1 base and V 5 bases, and 8 bases lay outside the gene matches.

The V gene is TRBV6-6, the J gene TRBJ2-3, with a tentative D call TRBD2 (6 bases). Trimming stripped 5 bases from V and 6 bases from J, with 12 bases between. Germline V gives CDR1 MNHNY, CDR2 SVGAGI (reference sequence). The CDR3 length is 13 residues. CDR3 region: CASSPRGGDTQYF. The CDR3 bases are TGTGCCAGCAGTCCCAGAGGAGGGGATACGCAGTATTTT.

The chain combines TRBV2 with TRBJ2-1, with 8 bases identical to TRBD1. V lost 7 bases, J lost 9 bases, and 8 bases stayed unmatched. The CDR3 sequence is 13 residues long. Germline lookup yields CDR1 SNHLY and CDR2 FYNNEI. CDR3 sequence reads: CASMAQGAGEQFF. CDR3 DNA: TGTGCCAGCATGGCCCAGGGGGCAGGTGAGCAGTTCTTC.

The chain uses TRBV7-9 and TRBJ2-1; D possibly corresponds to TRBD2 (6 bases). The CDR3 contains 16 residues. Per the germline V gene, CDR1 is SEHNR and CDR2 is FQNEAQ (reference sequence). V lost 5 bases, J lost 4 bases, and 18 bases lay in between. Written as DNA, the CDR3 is TGTGCCAGCAGCCCCCTCGCTAGCGCCTCTTACAATGAGCAGTTCTTC. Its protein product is CASSPLASASYNEQFF.

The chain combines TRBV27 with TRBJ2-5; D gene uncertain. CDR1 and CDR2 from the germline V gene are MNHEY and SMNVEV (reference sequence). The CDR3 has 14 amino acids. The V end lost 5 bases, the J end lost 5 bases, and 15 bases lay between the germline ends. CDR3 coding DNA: TGTGCCAGCAGTCCCCGGGTCTATAGGGAGACCCAGTACTTC. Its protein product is CASSPRVYRETQYF.